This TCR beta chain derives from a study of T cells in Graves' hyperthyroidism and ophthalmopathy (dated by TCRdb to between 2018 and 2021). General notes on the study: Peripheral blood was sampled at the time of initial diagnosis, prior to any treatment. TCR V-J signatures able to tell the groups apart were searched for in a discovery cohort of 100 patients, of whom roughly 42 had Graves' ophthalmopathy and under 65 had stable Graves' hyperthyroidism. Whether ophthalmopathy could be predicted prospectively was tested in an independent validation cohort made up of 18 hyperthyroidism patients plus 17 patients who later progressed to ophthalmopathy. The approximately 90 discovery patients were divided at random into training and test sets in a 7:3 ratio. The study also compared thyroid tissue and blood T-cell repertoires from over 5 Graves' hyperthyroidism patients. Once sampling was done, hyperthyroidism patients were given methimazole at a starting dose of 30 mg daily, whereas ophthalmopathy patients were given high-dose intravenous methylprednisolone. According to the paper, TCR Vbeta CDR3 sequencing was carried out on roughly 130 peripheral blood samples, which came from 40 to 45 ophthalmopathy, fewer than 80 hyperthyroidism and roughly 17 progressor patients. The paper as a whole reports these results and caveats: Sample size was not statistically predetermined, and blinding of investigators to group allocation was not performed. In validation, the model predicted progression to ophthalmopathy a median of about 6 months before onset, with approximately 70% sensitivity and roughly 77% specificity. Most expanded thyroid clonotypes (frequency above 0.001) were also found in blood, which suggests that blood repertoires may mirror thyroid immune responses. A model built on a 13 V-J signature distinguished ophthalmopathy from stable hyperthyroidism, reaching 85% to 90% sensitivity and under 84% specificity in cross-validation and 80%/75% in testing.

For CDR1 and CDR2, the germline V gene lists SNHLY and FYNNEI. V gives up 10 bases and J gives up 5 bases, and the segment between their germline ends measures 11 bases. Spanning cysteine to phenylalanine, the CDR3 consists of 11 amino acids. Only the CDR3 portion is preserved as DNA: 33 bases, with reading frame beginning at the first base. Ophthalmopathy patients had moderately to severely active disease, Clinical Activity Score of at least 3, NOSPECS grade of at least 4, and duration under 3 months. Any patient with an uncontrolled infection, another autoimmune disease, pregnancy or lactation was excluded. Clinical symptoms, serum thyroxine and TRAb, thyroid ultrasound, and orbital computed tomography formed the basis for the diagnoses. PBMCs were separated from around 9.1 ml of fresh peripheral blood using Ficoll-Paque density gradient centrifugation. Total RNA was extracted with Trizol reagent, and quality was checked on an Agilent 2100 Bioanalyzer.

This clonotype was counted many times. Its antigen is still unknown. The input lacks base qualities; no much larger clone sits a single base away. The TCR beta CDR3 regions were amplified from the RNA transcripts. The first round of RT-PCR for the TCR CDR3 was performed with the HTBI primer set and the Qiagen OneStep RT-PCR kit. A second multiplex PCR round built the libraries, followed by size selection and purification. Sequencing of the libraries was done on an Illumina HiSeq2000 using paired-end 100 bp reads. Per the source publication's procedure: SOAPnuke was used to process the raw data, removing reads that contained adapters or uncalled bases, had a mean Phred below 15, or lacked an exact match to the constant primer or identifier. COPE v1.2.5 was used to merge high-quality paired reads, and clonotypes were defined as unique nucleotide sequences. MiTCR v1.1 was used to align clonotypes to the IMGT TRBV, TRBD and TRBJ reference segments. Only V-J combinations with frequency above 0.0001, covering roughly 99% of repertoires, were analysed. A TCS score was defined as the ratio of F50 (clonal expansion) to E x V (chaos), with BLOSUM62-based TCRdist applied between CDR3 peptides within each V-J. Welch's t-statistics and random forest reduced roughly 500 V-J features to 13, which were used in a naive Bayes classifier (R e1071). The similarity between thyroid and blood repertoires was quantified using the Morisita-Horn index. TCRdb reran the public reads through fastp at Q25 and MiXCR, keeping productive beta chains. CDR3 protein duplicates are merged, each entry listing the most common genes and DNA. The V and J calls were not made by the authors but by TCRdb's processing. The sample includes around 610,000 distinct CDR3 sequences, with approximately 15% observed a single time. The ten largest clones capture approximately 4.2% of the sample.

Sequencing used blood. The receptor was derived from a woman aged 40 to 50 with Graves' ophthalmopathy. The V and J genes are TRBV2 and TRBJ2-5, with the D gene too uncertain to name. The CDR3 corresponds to CATNARETQYF. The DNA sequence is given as TGTGCCACCAACGCCCGGGAGACCCAGTACTTC. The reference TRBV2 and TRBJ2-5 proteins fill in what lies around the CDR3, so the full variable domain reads EPEVTQTPSHQVTQMGQEVILRCVPISNHLYFYWYRQILGQKVEFLVSFYNNEISEKSEIFDDQFSVERPDGSNFTLKIRSTKLEDSAMYFCATNARETQYFGPGTRLLVL.